This T cell receptor beta chain is from a study of persistence of HIV-infected CD4 T cells. Study observations and caveats: Degenerate expanded CDR3beta sequences were enriched among CMV- and Gag-responding cells.

About this clone itself: Antigen unknown.

The stimulus was an HIV-1 Gag 15-mer peptide pool, 0.95 to 1 ug/peptide/mL. CD40L/CD69 double-negative CD45RO-high memory CD4+ T cells were collected. Looked up from germline, CDR1 is SEHNR and CDR2 is FQNEAQ (reference sequence). Trimming stripped 6 bases from V and 2 bases from J, with 11 bases between. There are 13 residues in the CDR3. This was the immunoSEQ version 4 assay in survey mode. Genomic DNA was diluted to about 9.4 ng/uL, up to 1 ug per sample. Produced via immunoSEQ multiplex PCR; TCRdb's table is partial and in-frame only. The data hold about 41,000 clones, with about four fifths observed a single time.

The chain carries TRBV7-9 and TRBJ2-7; D is ambiguous. The source was CD4+ T cells sorted from PBMCs after roughly 20-hour stimulation, collected from a patient who received antiretroviral therapy. The sequence derives from an adult man with HIV who was CMV-seropositive. DNA of the CDR3: TGTGCCAGCAGTAGGCTATACGCCTACGAGCAGTACTTC. Amino acids: CASSRLYAYEQYF.